These T cell receptor beta chains were read from a single sample in a study of T-cell reconstitution after alpha-beta-depleted transplantation in children. TCRdb re-analysed the PCR reads in MiXCR, keeping a single row per CDR3 protein. The sample gives a few hundred thousand distinct CDR3 sequences, approximately 7% of which show up once; roughly 6% is in the top ten. Sequenced here: PBMCs, sampled before TCRalphabeta/CD19-depleted stem cell transplant. These receptors were obtained from a boy aged 2 to 10 with acute lymphoblastic leukemia, due to receive a stem cell transplant. CDR3s include the opening cysteine and the closing phenylalanine or tryptophan. The order of the fields is D gene, V gene, J gene, clone size, CDR3 protein, CDR3 DNA. A D gene is named only where the DNA matches it firmly. Size is stated for part of the rows, as once, few or many counts, or as a class when the clone is expanded.

TRBD2	TRBV20-1	TRBJ2-5	many	CSARRLAGPRTQYF	TGCAGTGCTCGACGACTAGCGGGACCCAGAACCCAGTACTTC
NA	TRBV7-2	TRBJ1-5	few	CASSVQSGHSNQPQHF	TGTGCCAGCAGCGTCCAGAGCGGTCATAGCAATCAGCCCCAGCATTTT
TRBD2	TRBV13	TRBJ2-3	many	CASSSRLAGVRMSDTQYF	TGTGCCAGCAGCTCTAGACTAGCGGGAGTGCGTATGTCAGATACGCAGTATTTT
NA	TRBV28	TRBJ1-5	many	CASSPPPSGNQPQHF	TGTGCCAGCAGCCCACCCCCCTCGGGCAATCAGCCCCAGCATTTT
NA	TRBV7-9	TRBJ1-2	few	CASSLEGPNYGYTF	TGTGCCAGCAGCTTAGAGGGGCCCAACTATGGCTACACCTTC
NA	TRBV18	TRBJ2-1	many	CASSPPTGRINEQFF	TGTGCCAGCTCACCACCGACAGGGAGGATCAATGAGCAGTTCTTC
NA	TRBV5-4	TRBJ2-3	many	CASSLWSLGDTQYF	TGTGCCAGCAGCTTGTGGTCTCTCGGAGATACGCAGTATTTT
NA	TRBV28	TRBJ1-5	many	CASSLGQVRYNQPQHF	TGTGCCAGCAGTTTAGGGCAGGTCAGGTACAATCAGCCCCAGCATTTT
TRBD1	TRBV29-1	TRBJ2-7	many	CSAHSGTGTIEQYF	TGCAGCGCACACTCCGGGACAGGGACTATCGAGCAGTACTTC
TRBD1	TRBV20-1	TRBJ2-3	many	CSAPPGPGGGTDTQYF	TGCAGTGCCCCCCCCGGTCCAGGGGGCGGTACAGATACGCAGTATTTT
NA	TRBV20-1	TRBJ1-5	many	CSASQPEEKSNQPQHF	TGCAGTGCTAGCCAACCGGAGGAAAAGAGCAATCAGCCCCAGCATTTT
TRBD1	TRBV28	TRBJ2-7	many	CASSLGGQGFHEQYF	TGTGCCAGCAGTTTGGGGGGACAGGGTTTCCACGAGCAGTACTTC
TRBD2	TRBV7-9	TRBJ2-1	many	CASSVLAGGLNNEQFF	TGTGCCAGCAGCGTACTAGCGGGAGGACTAAATAATGAGCAGTTCTTC
NA	TRBV29-1	TRBJ2-4	many	CSVETEGSGKNIQYF	TGCAGCGTGGAGACAGAAGGGTCAGGCAAAAACATTCAGTACTTC
NA	TRBV10-3	TRBJ1-1	many	CAINLGENTEAFF	TGTGCCATCAACCTCGGGGAGAACACTGAAGCTTTCTTT
NA	TRBV7-9	TRBJ2-1	many	CASTPLDEQFF	TGTGCCAGCACCCCGTTGGATGAGCAGTTCTTC
NA	TRBV20-1	TRBJ2-1	many	CSANGAGTHNEQFF	TGCAGTGCTAACGGTGCGGGAACCCACAATGAGCAGTTCTTC
TRBD1	TRBV29-1	TRBJ2-3	many	CSVEERIPGGRTDTQYF	TGCAGCGTTGAAGAGCGAATCCCAGGGGGCCGCACAGATACGCAGTATTTT
NA	TRBV2	TRBJ2-7	few	CASKRTFTSSSYEQYF	TGTGCCAGCAAAAGGACTTTTACCTCGAGCTCCTACGAGCAGTACTTC
NA	TRBV13	TRBJ1-4	few	CASSASEGGNEKLFF	TGTGCCAGCAGCGCGTCGGAGGGTGGTAATGAAAAACTGTTTTTT
NA	TRBV5-8	TRBJ2-3	many	CASSLKIGSVTTDTQYF	TGTGCCAGCAGCTTGAAGATTGGCAGCGTCACCACGGATACGCAGTATTTT
NA	TRBV20-1	TRBJ1-6	NA	CSARDVSNSPLHF	TGCAGTGCTAGAGATGTCTCGAATTCACCCCTCCACTTT